This TCR beta chain was documented in a study of T-cell reconstitution after alpha-beta-depleted transplantation in children (TCRdb year 2016). A note on the overall study: T-cell immune reconstitution after TCRalphabeta/CD19-depleted allogeneic hematopoietic cell transplantation in children was quantitatively tracked in the study by means of TCR repertoire profiling.

Preparation of the library involved PCR. Sequenced on an Illumina HiSeq 2500. TCR libraries were prepared with molecular barcoding, using unique molecular identifiers to normalize TCRbeta repertoire quantification. The public reads were reprocessed in TCRdb via fastp at Q25 and MiXCR, keeping in-frame beta chains. Rows are unified per CDR3 protein, each entry keeping the most common DNA and genes. For this sample there are around 680,000 distinct CDR3 sequences; around a sixth appear just once. The ten largest clones take up approximately 1% of the sample. The table lists this clonotype with many counts. Its antigen target is currently unknown. No qualities accompany the bases; no much larger clone lies one base away. Its CDR3 holds 13 amino acids, cysteine through phenylalanine. Just the 39-base CDR3 DNA is kept, in frame starting at base 1. A distance of 9 bases separates the germline ends of V and J, which lose 6 bases and 0 bases respectively. CDR1 and CDR2, per the germline V gene (reference sequence), are MNHEY and SMNVEV.

The chain is made from TRBV27 and TRBJ2-7, with the D call tentatively TRBD1 or TRBD2, each fitting 5 bases. The receptor was derived from a human donor who donated a stem cell graft to a child with acute myeloid leukemia. The material sequenced was PBMCs from the stem cell graft donor, taken from the stem cell graft. The CDR3 region reads CASRAGASYEQYF. The nucleotides are TGTGCCAGCAGAGCCGGGGCCTCCTACGAGCAGTACTTC.